A selection of T cell receptor beta chains follows, all from one sample in a study of blood T cells in healthy people across ages. TCRdb used MiXCR to reprocess the 5' RACE reads, holding one entry per CDR3 protein. This table has more than 1,000,000 distinct CDR3 sequences, under 30% appearing once. The same sample was also studied in work on T cells of mothers and their children.

Sequencing was carried out using blood. These receptors all come from a girl aged 2 to 10 in good health. Each CDR3 is given with its conserved first and last residue. A D gene is named only where the DNA matches it firmly. A clone size is listed for some rows: how often the clone was seen (once, few, many), or a class if it is expanded.

CDR3 length: 14
V gene: TRBV5-1
D gene: NA
clone size: few
J gene: TRBJ2-7
CDR3 protein: CASSLETTGYEQYF
CDR3 DNA: TGCGCCAGCAGCTTGGAGACTACGGGGTACGAGCAGTACTTC

CDR3 length: 14
V gene: TRBV9
D gene: NA
clone size: few
J gene: TRBJ2-5
CDR3 protein: CASGAEGEIGTQYF
CDR3 DNA: TGTGCCAGCGGCGCGGAGGGCGAGATTGGGACCCAGTACTTC

CDR3 length: 13
V gene: TRBV20-1
D gene: NA
clone size: NA
J gene: TRBJ2-5
CDR3 protein: CSAYETRKETQYF
CDR3 DNA: TGCAGTGCTTACGAAACTAGGAAAGAGACCCAGTACTTC

CDR3 length: 16
V gene: TRBV20-1
D gene: TRBD2
clone size: few
J gene: TRBJ2-5
CDR3 protein: CSAPKLAGGSQETQYF
CDR3 DNA: TGCAGTGCTCCCAAACTAGCGGGGGGGAGTCAAGAGACCCAGTACTTC

CDR3 length: 13
V gene: TRBV24-1
D gene: NA
clone size: NA
J gene: TRBJ2-3
CDR3 protein: CATSEPYTDTQYF
CDR3 DNA: TGTGCCACCAGTGAACCGTACACAGATACGCAGTATTTT

CDR3 length: 14
V gene: TRBV6-1
D gene: NA
clone size: NA
J gene: TRBJ2-7
CDR3 protein: CASSGKSGPYEQYF
CDR3 DNA: TGTGCCAGCAGTGGGAAGTCAGGTCCGTACGAGCAGTACTTC

CDR3 length: 16
V gene: TRBV20-1
D gene: NA
clone size: NA
J gene: TRBJ2-3
CDR3 protein: CSARDQARGLTDTQYF
CDR3 DNA: TGCAGTGCTAGAGATCAAGCGCGGGGGCTGACAGATACGCAGTATTTT

CDR3 length: 13
V gene: TRBV5-6
D gene: NA
clone size: NA
J gene: TRBJ1-1
CDR3 protein: CASSLEGLPEAFF
CDR3 DNA: TGTGCCAGCAGCTTGGAGGGACTGCCTGAAGCTTTCTTT

CDR3 length: 19
V gene: TRBV4-3
D gene: TRBD2
clone size: NA
J gene: TRBJ2-4
CDR3 protein: CASSQGRTSGGGPKNIQYF
CDR3 DNA: TGCGCCAGCAGCCAAGGTCGGACTAGCGGGGGCGGACCCAAAAACATTCAGTACTTC

CDR3 length: 16
V gene: TRBV6-2/TRBV6-3
D gene: NA
clone size: few
J gene: TRBJ1-5
CDR3 protein: CASNPSGLPSNQPQHF
CDR3 DNA: TGTGCCAGCAACCCTTCGGGACTCCCGAGCAATCAGCCCCAGCATTTT

CDR3 length: 13
V gene: TRBV29-1
D gene: NA
clone size: few
J gene: TRBJ2-5
CDR3 protein: CSVVQGPRGEQYF
CDR3 DNA: TGCAGCGTTGTGCAAGGGCCCCGTGGGGAGCAGTACTTC

CDR3 length: 14
V gene: TRBV20-1
D gene: NA
clone size: NA
J gene: TRBJ2-7
CDR3 protein: CSARERTTDYEQYF
CDR3 DNA: TGCAGTGCTAGAGAGCGGACTACGGACTACGAGCAGTACTTC

CDR3 length: 17
V gene: TRBV4-1
D gene: TRBD1
clone size: many
J gene: TRBJ1-1
CDR3 protein: CASSQDGQGATNTEAFF
CDR3 DNA: TGCGCCAGCAGCCAAGATGGACAGGGGGCGACCAACACTGAAGCTTTCTTT

CDR3 length: 13
V gene: TRBV7-9
D gene: NA
clone size: NA
J gene: TRBJ2-7
CDR3 protein: CASSRRDGYEQYF
CDR3 DNA: TGTGCCAGCAGTCGCCGGGACGGCTACGAGCAGTACTTC

CDR3 length: 16
V gene: TRBV2
D gene: TRBD1
clone size: NA
J gene: TRBJ2-1
CDR3 protein: CASSGADRGLSEEQFF
CDR3 DNA: TGTGCCAGCAGTGGGGCGGACAGGGGGTTATCAGAAGAGCAGTTCTTC

CDR3 length: 16
V gene: TRBV4-1
D gene: TRBD1
clone size: NA
J gene: TRBJ2-1
CDR3 protein: CASSQVGQGSGNEQFF
CDR3 DNA: TGCGCCAGCAGCCAAGTAGGACAGGGCAGTGGCAATGAGCAGTTCTTC

CDR3 length: 15
V gene: TRBV5-1
D gene: TRBD1
clone size: NA
J gene: TRBJ2-1
CDR3 protein: CASSLGQGVANEQFF
CDR3 DNA: TGCGCCAGCAGCTTGGGACAGGGGGTGGCCAATGAGCAGTTCTTC

CDR3 length: 12
V gene: TRBV29-1
D gene: NA
clone size: NA
J gene: TRBJ1-2
CDR3 protein: CSAESPPYGYTF
CDR3 DNA: TGCAGCGCAGAATCACCTCCCTATGGCTACACCTTC

CDR3 length: 15
V gene: TRBV5-1
D gene: TRBD1
clone size: few
J gene: TRBJ2-7
CDR3 protein: CASSLGGTGSYEQYF
CDR3 DNA: TGTGCCAGCAGCTTGGGAGGGACAGGGTCCTACGAGCAGTACTTC

CDR3 length: 15
V gene: TRBV28
D gene: NA
clone size: few
J gene: TRBJ2-5
CDR3 protein: CASSPNEGTQETQYF
CDR3 DNA: TGTGCCAGCAGCCCGAACGAGGGTACCCAAGAGACCCAGTACTTC